This is a list of T cell receptor beta chains from one sample in a study of cytomegalovirus exposure and HLA in healthy donors. Clones were read by immunoSEQ multiplex PCR, and TCRdb kept only the in-frame ones, dropping some. The profile covers just over 150,000 clones, with around 72% appearing a single time and around 7% taken by the ten largest. The material sequenced was PBMCs. These receptors came from a man between 40 and 49 years old in good health and CMV-seropositive. The CDR3 runs from the conserved cysteine through the conserved F or W. Each record gives: clone size, J gene, D gene, V gene, CDR3 protein, CDR3 DNA. The D gene is left open where the match is weak. Some rows mark clone size as missing; the rest say once, few, many or name a class of expanded clone.

abundance: NA; j_gene: TRBJ2-1; d_gene: TRBD2; v_gene: TRBV9; CDR3aa: CASSFSGSGGRNEQFF; CDR3nt: TGTGCCAGCAGCTTTAGCGGTAGCGGGGGCCGGAATGAGCAGTTCTTC
abundance: few; j_gene: TRBJ2-1; d_gene: TRBD2; v_gene: TRBV12-5; CDR3aa: CASGLVRLAGGPHNEQFF; CDR3nt: TGTGCTAGTGGTTTGGTACGGCTAGCGGGGGGACCGCACAATGAGCAGTTCTTC
abundance: NA; j_gene: TRBJ1-6; d_gene: TRBD1; v_gene: TRBV9; CDR3aa: CASSVGETGRNSPLHF; CDR3nt: TGTGCCAGCAGCGTAGGGGAGACAGGGAGGAATTCACCCCTCCACTTT
abundance: few; j_gene: TRBJ1-2; d_gene: NA; v_gene: TRBV30; CDR3aa: CACPGFLGGGYTF; CDR3nt: TGTGCCTGCCCGGGGTTCCTCGGAGGGGGCTACACCTTC
abundance: NA; j_gene: TRBJ1-4; d_gene: TRBD1; v_gene: TRBV19; CDR3aa: CASSTDRVRPLNEKLFF; CDR3nt: TGTGCCAGTAGTACGGACAGGGTCCGACCACTTAATGAAAAACTGTTTTTT
abundance: NA; j_gene: TRBJ2-2; d_gene: NA; v_gene: TRBV5-1; CDR3aa: CASSLAAAPGELFF; CDR3nt: TGCGCCAGCAGCTTGGCGGCGGCTCCTGGGGAGCTGTTTTTT
abundance: NA; j_gene: TRBJ2-5; d_gene: NA; v_gene: TRBV7-8; CDR3aa: CASSAGHQETQYF; CDR3nt: TGTGCCAGCAGCGCGGGACACCAAGAGACCCAGTACTTC
abundance: NA; j_gene: TRBJ1-2; d_gene: NA; v_gene: TRBV6-5; CDR3aa: CAAKGANYGYTF; CDR3nt: TGTGCCGCGAAGGGGGCTAACTATGGCTACACCTTC
abundance: NA; j_gene: TRBJ1-2; d_gene: NA; v_gene: TRBV27; CDR3aa: CASSPTLLYAGYTF; CDR3nt: TGTGCCAGCAGTCCGACACTTCTCTACGCGGGCTACACCTTC
abundance: many; j_gene: TRBJ1-1; d_gene: NA; v_gene: TRBV7-2; CDR3aa: CASSFRPGNTEAFF; CDR3nt: TGTGCCAGCAGCTTTAGGCCAGGGAACACTGAAGCTTTCTTT
abundance: NA; j_gene: TRBJ1-1; d_gene: NA; v_gene: TRBV25-1; CDR3aa: CASSVDSMNTEAFF; CDR3nt: TGTGCCAGCAGTGTGGACAGCATGAACACTGAAGCTTTCTTT
abundance: NA; j_gene: TRBJ1-4; d_gene: NA; v_gene: TRBV27; CDR3aa: CASGGVTEKLFF; CDR3nt: TGTGCCAGCGGGGGGGTGACGGAAAAACTGTTTTTT
abundance: few; j_gene: TRBJ2-7; d_gene: NA; v_gene: TRBV5-1; CDR3aa: CASSLFRGYEQYF; CDR3nt: TGCGCCAGCAGCTTGTTTAGGGGTTACGAGCAGTACTTC
abundance: NA; j_gene: TRBJ2-1; d_gene: NA; v_gene: TRBV27; CDR3aa: CVTSIGLRTSSYNEQFF; CDR3nt: TGTGTGACCTCCATTGGGCTGCGGACAAGCTCCTACAATGAGCAGTTCTTC
abundance: NA; j_gene: TRBJ1-2; d_gene: NA; v_gene: TRBV6-5; CDR3aa: CASSGGLIYGYTF; CDR3nt: TGTGCCAGCAGTGGGGGACTAATATATGGCTACACCTTC
abundance: NA; j_gene: TRBJ2-7; d_gene: NA; v_gene: TRBV12-5; CDR3aa: CASGLLQSGEQYF; CDR3nt: TGTGCTAGTGGTTTATTACAGTCTGGCGAGCAGTACTTC
abundance: NA; j_gene: TRBJ2-5; d_gene: TRBD2; v_gene: TRBV4-3; CDR3aa: CASSRGLADQETQYF; CDR3nt: TGCGCCAGCAGCCGGGGACTAGCGGACCAAGAGACCCAGTACTTC
abundance: NA; j_gene: TRBJ2-7; d_gene: NA; v_gene: TRBV5-1; CDR3aa: CASSLEIFERYEQYF; CDR3nt: TGCGCCAGCAGCTTGGAGATTTTCGAGCGGTACGAGCAGTACTTC
abundance: NA; j_gene: TRBJ1-1; d_gene: NA; v_gene: TRBV7-2; CDR3aa: CASSSGTGGYTEAFF; CDR3nt: TGTGCCAGCAGCTCCGGGACCGGGGGTTACACTGAAGCTTTCTTT
abundance: few; j_gene: TRBJ2-7; d_gene: TRBD2; v_gene: TRBV10-3; CDR3aa: CAISESGTTYEQYF; CDR3nt: TGTGCCATCAGTGAGTCCGGGACTACCTACGAGCAGTACTTC
abundance: NA; j_gene: TRBJ1-1; d_gene: NA; v_gene: TRBV13; CDR3aa: CASSLETLNTEAFF; CDR3nt: TGTGCCAGCAGCTTAGAGACATTGAACACTGAAGCTTTCTTT
abundance: NA; j_gene: TRBJ1-3; d_gene: NA; v_gene: TRBV19; CDR3aa: CASSIGGVGNTIYF; CDR3nt: TGTGCCAGTAGTATCGGCGGCGTCGGAAACACCATATATTTT
abundance: once; j_gene: TRBJ1-2; d_gene: NA; v_gene: TRBV7-9; CDR3aa: CASSPTFEGGYTF; CDR3nt: TGTGCCAGCAGTCCTACCTTTGAGGGAGGCTACACCTTC
abundance: few; j_gene: TRBJ2-2; d_gene: TRBD2; v_gene: TRBV19; CDR3aa: CASKSGGETGELFF; CDR3nt: TGTGCCAGTAAATCGGGAGGGGAAACCGGGGAGCTGTTTTTT
abundance: NA; j_gene: TRBJ1-1; d_gene: NA; v_gene: TRBV5-6; CDR3aa: CASSGAPGITEAFF; CDR3nt: TGTGCCAGCAGCGGTGCCCCCGGGATCACTGAAGCTTTCTTT
abundance: NA; j_gene: TRBJ2-7; d_gene: TRBD2; v_gene: TRBV11-2; CDR3aa: CASSPTSGDAYEQYF; CDR3nt: TGTGCCAGCAGTCCTACTAGCGGGGACGCCTACGAGCAGTACTTC
abundance: NA; j_gene: TRBJ2-4; d_gene: TRBD2; v_gene: TRBV6-5; CDR3aa: CASSYSPSGGKNIQYF; CDR3nt: TGTGCCAGCAGTTACTCGCCTAGCGGGGGAAAAAACATTCAGTACTTC
abundance: NA; j_gene: TRBJ1-4; d_gene: NA; v_gene: TRBV5-6; CDR3aa: CASSAWAYNNEKLFF; CDR3nt: TGTGCCAGCTCGGCCTGGGCATATAATAATGAAAAACTGTTTTTT
abundance: NA; j_gene: TRBJ1-2; d_gene: TRBD1; v_gene: TRBV5-6; CDR3aa: CASSPTGTGYGYTF; CDR3nt: TGTGCCAGCAGCCCTACCGGGACAGGCTATGGCTACACCTTC
abundance: NA; j_gene: TRBJ2-1; d_gene: TRBD2; v_gene: TRBV30; CDR3aa: CAWRKAGGQREQFF; CDR3nt: TGTGCCTGGAGGAAAGCGGGGGGGCAAAGAGAGCAGTTCTTC
abundance: NA; j_gene: TRBJ1-4; d_gene: NA; v_gene: TRBV6-1; CDR3aa: CASSEVAGNEKLFF; CDR3nt: TGTGCCAGCAGTGAAGTGGCAGGGAATGAAAAACTGTTTTTT